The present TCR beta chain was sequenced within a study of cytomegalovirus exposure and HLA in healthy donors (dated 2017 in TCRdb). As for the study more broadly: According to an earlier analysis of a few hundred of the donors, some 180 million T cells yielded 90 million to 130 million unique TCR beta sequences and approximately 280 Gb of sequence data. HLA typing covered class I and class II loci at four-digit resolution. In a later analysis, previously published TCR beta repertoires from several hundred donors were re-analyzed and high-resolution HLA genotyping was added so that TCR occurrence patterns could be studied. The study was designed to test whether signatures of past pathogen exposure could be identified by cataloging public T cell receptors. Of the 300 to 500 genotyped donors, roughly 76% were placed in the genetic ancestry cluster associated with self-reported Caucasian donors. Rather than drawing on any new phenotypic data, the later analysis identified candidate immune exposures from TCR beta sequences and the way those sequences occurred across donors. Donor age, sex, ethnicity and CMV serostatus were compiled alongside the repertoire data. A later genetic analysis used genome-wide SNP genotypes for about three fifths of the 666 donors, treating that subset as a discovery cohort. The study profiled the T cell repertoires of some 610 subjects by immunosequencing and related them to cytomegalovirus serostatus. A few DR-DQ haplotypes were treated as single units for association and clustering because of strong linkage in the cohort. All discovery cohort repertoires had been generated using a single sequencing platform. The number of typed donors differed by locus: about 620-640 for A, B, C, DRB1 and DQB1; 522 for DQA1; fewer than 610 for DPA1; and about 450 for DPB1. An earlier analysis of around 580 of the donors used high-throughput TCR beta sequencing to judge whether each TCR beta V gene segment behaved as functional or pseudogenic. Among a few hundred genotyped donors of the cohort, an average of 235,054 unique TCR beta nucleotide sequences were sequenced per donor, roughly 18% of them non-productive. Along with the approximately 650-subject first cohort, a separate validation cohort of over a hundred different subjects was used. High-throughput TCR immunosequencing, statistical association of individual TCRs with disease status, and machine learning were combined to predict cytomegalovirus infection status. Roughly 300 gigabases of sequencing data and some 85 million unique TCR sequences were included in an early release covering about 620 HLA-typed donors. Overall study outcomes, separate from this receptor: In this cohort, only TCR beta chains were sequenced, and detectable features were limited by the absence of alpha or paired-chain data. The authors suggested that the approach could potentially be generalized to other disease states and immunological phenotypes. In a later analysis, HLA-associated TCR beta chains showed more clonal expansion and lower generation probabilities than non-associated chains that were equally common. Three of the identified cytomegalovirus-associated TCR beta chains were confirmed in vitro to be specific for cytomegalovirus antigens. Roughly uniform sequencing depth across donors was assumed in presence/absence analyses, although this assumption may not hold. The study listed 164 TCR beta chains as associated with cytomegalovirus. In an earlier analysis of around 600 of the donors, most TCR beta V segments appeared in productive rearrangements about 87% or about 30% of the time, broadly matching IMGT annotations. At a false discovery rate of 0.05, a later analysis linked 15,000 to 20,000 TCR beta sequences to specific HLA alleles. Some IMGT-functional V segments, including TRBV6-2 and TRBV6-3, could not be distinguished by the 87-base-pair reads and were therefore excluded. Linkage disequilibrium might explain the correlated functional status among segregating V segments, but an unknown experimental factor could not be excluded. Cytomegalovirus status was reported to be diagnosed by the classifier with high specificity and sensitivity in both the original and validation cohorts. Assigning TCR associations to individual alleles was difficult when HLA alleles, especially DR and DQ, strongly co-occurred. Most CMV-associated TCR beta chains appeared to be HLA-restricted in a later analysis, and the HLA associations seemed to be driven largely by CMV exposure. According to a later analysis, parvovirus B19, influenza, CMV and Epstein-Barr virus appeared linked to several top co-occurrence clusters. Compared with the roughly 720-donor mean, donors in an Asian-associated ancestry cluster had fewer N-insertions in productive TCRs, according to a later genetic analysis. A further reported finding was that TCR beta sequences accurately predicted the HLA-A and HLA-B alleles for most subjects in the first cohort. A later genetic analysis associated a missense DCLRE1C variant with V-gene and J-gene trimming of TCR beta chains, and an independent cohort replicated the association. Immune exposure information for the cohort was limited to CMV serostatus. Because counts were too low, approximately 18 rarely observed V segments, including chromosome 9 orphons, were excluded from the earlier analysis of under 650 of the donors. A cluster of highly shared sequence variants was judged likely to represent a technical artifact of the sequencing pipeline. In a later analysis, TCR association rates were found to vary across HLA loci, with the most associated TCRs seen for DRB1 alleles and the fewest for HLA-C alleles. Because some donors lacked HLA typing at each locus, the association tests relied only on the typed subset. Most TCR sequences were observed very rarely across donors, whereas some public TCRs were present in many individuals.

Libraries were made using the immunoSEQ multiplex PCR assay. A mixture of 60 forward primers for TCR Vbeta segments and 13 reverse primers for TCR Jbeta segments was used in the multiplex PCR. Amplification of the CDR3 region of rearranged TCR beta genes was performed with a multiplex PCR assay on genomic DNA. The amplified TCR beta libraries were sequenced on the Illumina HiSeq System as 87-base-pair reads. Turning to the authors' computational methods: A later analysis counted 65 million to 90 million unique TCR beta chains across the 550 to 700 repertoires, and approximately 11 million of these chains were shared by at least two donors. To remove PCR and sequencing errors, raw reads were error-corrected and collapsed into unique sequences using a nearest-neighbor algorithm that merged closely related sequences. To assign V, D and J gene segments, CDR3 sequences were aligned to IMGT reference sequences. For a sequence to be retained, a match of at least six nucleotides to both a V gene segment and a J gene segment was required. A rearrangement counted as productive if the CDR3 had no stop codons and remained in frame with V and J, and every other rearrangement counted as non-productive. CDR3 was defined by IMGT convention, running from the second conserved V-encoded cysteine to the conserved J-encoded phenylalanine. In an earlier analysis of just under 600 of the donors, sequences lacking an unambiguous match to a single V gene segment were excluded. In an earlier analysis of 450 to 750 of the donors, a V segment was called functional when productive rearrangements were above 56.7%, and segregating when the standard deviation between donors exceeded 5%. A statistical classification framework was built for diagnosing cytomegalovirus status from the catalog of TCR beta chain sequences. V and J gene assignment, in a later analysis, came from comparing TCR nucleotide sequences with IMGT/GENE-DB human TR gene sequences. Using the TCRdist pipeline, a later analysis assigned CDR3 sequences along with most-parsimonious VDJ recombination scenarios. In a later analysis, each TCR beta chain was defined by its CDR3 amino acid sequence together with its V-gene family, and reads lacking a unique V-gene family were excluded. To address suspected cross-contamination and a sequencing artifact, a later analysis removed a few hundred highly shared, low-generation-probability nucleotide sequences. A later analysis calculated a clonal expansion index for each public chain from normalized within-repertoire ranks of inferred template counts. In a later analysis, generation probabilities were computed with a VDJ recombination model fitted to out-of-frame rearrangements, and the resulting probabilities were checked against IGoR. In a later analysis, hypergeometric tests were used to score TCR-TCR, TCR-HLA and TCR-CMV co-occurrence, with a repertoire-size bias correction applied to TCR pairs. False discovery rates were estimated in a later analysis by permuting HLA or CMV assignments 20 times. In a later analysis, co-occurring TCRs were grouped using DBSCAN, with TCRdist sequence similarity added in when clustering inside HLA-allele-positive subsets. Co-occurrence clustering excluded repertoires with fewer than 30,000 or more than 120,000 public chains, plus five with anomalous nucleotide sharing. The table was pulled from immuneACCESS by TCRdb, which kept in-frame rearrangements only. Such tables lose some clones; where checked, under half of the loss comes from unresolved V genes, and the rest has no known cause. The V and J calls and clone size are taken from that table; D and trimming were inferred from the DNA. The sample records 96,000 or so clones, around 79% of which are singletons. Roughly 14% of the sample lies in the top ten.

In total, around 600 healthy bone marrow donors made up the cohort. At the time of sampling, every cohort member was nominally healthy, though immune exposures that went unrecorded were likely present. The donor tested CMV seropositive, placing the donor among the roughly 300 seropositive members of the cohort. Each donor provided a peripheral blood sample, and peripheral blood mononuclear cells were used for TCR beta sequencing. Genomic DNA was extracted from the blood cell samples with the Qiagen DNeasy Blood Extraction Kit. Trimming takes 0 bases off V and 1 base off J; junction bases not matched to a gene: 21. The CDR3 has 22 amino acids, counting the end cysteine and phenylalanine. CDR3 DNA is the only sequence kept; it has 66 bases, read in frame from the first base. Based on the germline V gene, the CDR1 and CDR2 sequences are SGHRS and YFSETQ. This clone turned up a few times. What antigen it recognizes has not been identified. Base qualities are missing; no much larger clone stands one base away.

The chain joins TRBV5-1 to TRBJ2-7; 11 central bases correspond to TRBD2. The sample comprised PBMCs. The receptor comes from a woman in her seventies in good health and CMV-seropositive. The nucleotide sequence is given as TGCGCCAGCAGCTTGGGGTTCCGGATAATGGCTAGCGGGAGGCGGGTTTCCTACGAGCAGTACTTC. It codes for CASSLGFRIMASGRRVSYEQYF.